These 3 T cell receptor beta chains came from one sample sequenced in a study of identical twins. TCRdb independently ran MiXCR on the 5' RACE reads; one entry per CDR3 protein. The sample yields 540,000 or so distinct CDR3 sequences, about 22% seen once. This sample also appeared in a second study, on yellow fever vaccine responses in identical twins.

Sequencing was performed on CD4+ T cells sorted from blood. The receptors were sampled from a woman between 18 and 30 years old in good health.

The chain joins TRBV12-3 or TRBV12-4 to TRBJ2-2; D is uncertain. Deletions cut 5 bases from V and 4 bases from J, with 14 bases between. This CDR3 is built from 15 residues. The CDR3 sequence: CASSLGLPGTGELFF. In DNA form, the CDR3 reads TGTGCCAGCAGTCTGGGCCTCCCCGGCACCGGGGAGCTGTTTTTT.

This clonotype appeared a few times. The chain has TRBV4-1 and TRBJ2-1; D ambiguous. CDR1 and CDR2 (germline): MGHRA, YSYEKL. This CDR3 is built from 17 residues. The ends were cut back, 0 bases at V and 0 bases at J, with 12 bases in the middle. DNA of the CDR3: TGCGCCAGCAGCCAAGAGGCCGTAGTCATCTCCTACAATGAGCAGTTCTTC. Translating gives CASSQEAVVISYNEQFF.

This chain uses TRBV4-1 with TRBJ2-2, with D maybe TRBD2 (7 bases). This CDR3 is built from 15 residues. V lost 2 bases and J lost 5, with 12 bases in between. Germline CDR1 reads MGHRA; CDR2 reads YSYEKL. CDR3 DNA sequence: TGCGCCAGCAGCCAAACCGGGGGGCGGACCGGGGAGCTGTTTTTT. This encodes CASSQTGGRTGELFF.